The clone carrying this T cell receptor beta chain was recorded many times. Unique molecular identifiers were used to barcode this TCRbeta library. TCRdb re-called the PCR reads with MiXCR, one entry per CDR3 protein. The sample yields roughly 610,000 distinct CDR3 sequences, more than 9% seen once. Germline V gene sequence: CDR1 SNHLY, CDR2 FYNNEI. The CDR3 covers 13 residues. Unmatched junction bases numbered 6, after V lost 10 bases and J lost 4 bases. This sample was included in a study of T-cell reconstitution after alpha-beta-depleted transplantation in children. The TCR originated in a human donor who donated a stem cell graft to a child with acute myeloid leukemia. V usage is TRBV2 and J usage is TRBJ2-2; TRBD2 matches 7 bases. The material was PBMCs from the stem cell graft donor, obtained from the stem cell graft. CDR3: CATRPGGTGELFF. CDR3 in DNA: TGTGCCACTAGGCCGGGAGGCACCGGGGAGCTGTTTTTT.